A selection of T cell receptor beta chains follows, all from one sample in a study of cytomegalovirus exposure and HLA in healthy donors. Clones were sequenced by immunoSEQ multiplex PCR, and TCRdb holds only the in-frame ones, with some missing. The table records roughly 120,000 clones, approximately 89% of them present only once. The sample comprised PBMCs. Receptors originate from a woman aged 18-29 years in good health and CMV-seronegative. Each CDR3 is given with its conserved first and last residue. The D gene is left open where the match is weak. Not all rows give a size; the values are once, few, many and, for expanded clones, a class.

TRBV2	14	NA	TRBJ2-5	NA	CASTQMGQGTTQYF	TGTGCCAGCACCCAAATGGGGCAGGGTACGACCCAGTACTTC
TRBV9	15	NA	TRBJ2-5	NA	CASSVESGGVGTQYF	TGTGCCAGCAGCGTAGAGAGCGGAGGGGTGGGGACCCAGTACTTC
TRBV7-2	16	NA	TRBJ2-2	TRBD1	CASSLEGQGAAGELFF	TGTGCCAGCAGCTTAGAAGGGCAGGGGGCCGCCGGGGAGCTGTTTTTT
TRBV4-3	16	NA	TRBJ2-3	TRBD2	CASSQTSGGALDTQYF	TGCGCCAGCAGCCAGACTAGCGGGGGGGCCCTAGATACGCAGTATTTT
TRBV19	16	NA	TRBJ2-5	TRBD2	CASKDEREGLEETQYF	TGTGCCAGTAAGGACGAGCGGGAGGGCCTTGAAGAGACCCAGTACTTC
TRBV15	13	NA	TRBJ2-3	NA	CATSRDSVNTQYF	TGTGCCACCAGCAGAGATTCCGTTAATACGCAGTATTTT
TRBV15	16	once	TRBJ1-2	NA	CATSTTPGLNNYGYTF	TGTGCCACCAGCACCACACCGGGACTCAATAACTATGGCTACACCTTC
TRBV7-2	15	NA	TRBJ2-7	TRBD2	CASSATSGKGYEQYF	TGTGCCAGCAGCGCGACTAGCGGGAAGGGATACGAGCAGTACTTC
TRBV30	12	NA	TRBJ1-1	TRBD1	CASDRGRTEAFF	TGTGCCTCCGACAGGGGGAGGACTGAAGCTTTCTTT
TRBV7-9	16	NA	TRBJ2-5	TRBD1	CASSGRQGYTQETQYF	TGTGCCAGCAGCGGGCGACAGGGCTACACTCAAGAGACCCAGTACTTC
TRBV2	18	NA	TRBJ2-1	NA	CASDRVGGQGSSYNEQFF	TGTGCCAGCGATAGGGTCGGGGGGCAAGGGAGCTCCTACAATGAGCAGTTCTTC
TRBV28	18	NA	TRBJ1-3	TRBD1	CASSPDRGRKFTGNTIYF	TGTGCCAGCAGCCCGGACAGGGGGCGGAAATTCACTGGAAACACCATATATTTT
TRBV14	15	NA	TRBJ2-5	TRBD2	CASSQVAGGHETQYF	TGTGCCAGCAGCCAAGTAGCGGGGGGGCACGAGACCCAGTACTTC
TRBV4-2	17	NA	TRBJ2-1	TRBD2	CASSQEPTSGGRGEQFF	TGTGCCAGCAGCCAAGAGCCGACTAGCGGGGGGCGTGGTGAGCAGTTCTTC
TRBV10-3	16	NA	TRBJ2-7	TRBD1	CAISELSGTGAYEQYF	TGTGCCATCAGTGAGCTTAGCGGGACAGGGGCCTACGAGCAGTACTTC
TRBV6-1	15	NA	TRBJ2-6	NA	CASRGTPSGANVLTF	TGTGCCAGCAGGGGGACACCGTCTGGGGCCAACGTCCTGACTTTC
TRBV30	16	NA	TRBJ1-6	TRBD1	CAWGKRRDSNNSPLHF	TGTGCCTGGGGAAAACGTCGGGACAGCAATAATTCACCCCTCCACTTT
TRBV4-1	15	NA	TRBJ2-1	NA	CASSPSGTTYNEQFF	TGCGCCAGCAGCCCGTCCGGGACAACCTACAATGAGCAGTTCTTC
TRBV28	15	NA	TRBJ1-2	TRBD1	CASSLAGTGDNGYTF	TGTGCCAGCAGTTTAGCGGGGACAGGGGATAATGGCTACACCTTC
TRBV7-2	15	NA	TRBJ2-5	NA	CASSSGQIVQETQYF	TGTGCCAGCAGCTCAGGACAGATAGTTCAAGAGACCCAGTACTTC
TRBV19	15	NA	TRBJ2-1	NA	CASSKKGEGTHEQFF	TGTGCCAGTAGTAAGAAGGGGGAGGGTACACATGAGCAGTTCTTC
TRBV27	15	NA	TRBJ2-7	NA	CASSLSKSTTYEQYF	TGTGCCAGCAGTTTATCGAAATCGACTACCTACGAGCAGTACTTC
TRBV19	17	NA	TRBJ1-5	NA	CASSKSFGLASNQPQHF	TGTGCCAGTAGTAAATCTTTTGGACTCGCTAGCAATCAGCCCCAGCATTTT
TRBV4-3	15	NA	TRBJ2-7	NA	CASSQVWDTSYEQYF	TGCGCCAGCAGCCAAGTATGGGACACATCCTACGAGCAGTACTTC
TRBV6-6	14	NA	TRBJ2-7	NA	CASSYGRGGYEQYF	TGTGCCAGCAGTTACGGGAGGGGGGGCTACGAGCAGTACTTC
TRBV6-4	14	NA	TRBJ1-5	NA	CASSSEGGNQPQHF	TGTGCCAGCAGTTCTGAGGGGGGGAATCAGCCCCAGCATTTT
TRBV5-1	16	NA	TRBJ2-3	TRBD2	CASSVFGGSSADTQYF	TGCGCCAGCAGCGTCTTTGGCGGGAGCTCAGCAGATACGCAGTATTTT
TRBV21-1	19	NA	TRBJ2-7	NA	CASSNKGQPTGQEFYEQYF	TGTGCCAGCAGCAATAAGGGTCAACCAACGGGACAGGAGTTCTACGAGCAGTACTTC
TRBV15	14	NA	TRBJ2-7	NA	CATSRGGDFYEQYF	TGTGCCACCAGCAGAGGGGGAGATTTCTACGAGCAGTACTTC